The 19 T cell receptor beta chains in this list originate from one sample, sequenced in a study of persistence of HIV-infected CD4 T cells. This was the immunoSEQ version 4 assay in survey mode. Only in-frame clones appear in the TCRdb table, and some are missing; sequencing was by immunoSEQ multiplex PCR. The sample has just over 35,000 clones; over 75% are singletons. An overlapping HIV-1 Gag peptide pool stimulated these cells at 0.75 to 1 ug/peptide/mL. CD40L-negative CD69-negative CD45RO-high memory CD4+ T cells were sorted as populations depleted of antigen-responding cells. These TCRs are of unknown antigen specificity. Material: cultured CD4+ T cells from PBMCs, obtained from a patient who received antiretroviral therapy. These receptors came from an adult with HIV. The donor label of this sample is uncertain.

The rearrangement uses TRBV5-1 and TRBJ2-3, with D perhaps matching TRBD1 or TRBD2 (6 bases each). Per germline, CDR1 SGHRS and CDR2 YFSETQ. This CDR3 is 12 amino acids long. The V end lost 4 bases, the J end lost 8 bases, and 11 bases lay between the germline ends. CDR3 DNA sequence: TGCGCCAGCAGCCCGGAGGGGGGTACGCAGTATTTT. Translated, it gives CASSPEGGTQYF.

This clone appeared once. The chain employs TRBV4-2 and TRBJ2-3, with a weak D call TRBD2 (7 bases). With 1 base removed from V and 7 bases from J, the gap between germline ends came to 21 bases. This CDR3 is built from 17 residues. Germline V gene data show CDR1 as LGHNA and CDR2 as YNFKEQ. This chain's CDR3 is CASSQGSVGGGENTQYF. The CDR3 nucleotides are TGTGCCAGCAGCCAAGGAAGTGTTGGCGGGGGCGAAAATACGCAGTATTTT.

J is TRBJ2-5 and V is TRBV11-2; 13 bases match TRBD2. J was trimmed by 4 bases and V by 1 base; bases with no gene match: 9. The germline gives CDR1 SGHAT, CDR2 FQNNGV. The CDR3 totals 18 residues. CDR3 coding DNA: TGTGCCAGCAGCTTAGTACTAGCGGGGGGGCGGGGGTTAGAGACCCAGTACTTC. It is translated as CASSLVLAGGRGLETQYF.

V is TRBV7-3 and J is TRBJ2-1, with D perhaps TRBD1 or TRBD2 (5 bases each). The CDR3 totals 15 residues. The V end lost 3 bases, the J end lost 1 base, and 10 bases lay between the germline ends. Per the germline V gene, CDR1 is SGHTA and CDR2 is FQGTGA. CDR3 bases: TGTGCCAGCAGCTTGGGACCGACATCCTACAATGAGCAGTTCTTC. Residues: CASSLGPTSYNEQFF.

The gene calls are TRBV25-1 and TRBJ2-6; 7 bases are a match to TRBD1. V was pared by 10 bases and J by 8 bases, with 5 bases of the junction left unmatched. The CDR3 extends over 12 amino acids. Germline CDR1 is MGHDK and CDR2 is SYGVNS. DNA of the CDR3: TGTGCCACCAAGACAGGGTCCAACGTCCTGACTTTC. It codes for CATKTGSNVLTF.

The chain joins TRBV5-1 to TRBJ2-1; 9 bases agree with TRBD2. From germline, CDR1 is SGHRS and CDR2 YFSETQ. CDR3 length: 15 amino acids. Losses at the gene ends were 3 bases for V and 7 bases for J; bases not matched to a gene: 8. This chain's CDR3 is CASSSPRGGRNEQFF. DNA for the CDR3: TGCGCCAGCAGCTCCCCGCGGGGGGGCCGGAATGAGCAGTTCTTC.

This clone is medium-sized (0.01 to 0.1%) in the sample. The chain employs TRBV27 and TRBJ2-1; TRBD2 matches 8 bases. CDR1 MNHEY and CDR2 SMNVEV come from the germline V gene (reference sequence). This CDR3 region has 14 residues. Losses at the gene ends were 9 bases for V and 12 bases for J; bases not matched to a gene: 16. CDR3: CASSSAGGLTGQFF. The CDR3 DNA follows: TGTGCCAGTTCCAGCGCGGGGGGCCTCACAGGGCAGTTCTTC.

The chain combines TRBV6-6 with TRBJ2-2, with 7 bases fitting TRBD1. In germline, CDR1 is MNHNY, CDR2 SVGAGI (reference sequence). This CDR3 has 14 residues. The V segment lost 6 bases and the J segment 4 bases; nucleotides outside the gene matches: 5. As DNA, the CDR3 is TGTGCCAGCAGCAGACAGGGTGGCACCGGGGAGCTGTTTTTT. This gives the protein CASSRQGGTGELFF.

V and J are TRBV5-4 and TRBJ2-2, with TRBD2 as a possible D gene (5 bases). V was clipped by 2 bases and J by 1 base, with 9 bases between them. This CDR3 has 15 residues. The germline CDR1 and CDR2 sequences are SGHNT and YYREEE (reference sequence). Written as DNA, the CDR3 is TGTGCCAGCAGCTTCAGCGGCAGGAACACCGGGGAGCTGTTTTTT. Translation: CASSFSGRNTGELFF.

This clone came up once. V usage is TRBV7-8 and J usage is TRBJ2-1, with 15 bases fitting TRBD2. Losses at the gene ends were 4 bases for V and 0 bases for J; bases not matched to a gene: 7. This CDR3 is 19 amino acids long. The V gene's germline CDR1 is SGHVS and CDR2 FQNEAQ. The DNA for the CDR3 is TGTGCCAGCAGCTCACCGGGACTAGCGGGGGGTACCTCCTACAATGAGCAGTTCTTC. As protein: CASSSPGLAGGTSYNEQFF.

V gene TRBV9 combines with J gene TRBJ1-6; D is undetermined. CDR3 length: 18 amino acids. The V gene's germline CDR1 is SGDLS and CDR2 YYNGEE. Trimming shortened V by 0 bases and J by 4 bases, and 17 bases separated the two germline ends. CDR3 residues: CASSVGGNRAIYNSPLHF. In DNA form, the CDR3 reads TGTGCCAGCAGCGTAGGGGGAAACCGGGCCATATATAATTCACCCCTCCACTTT. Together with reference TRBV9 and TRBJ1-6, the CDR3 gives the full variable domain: DSGVTQTPKHLITATGQRVTLRCSPRSGDLSVYWYQQSLDQGLQFLIQYYNGEERAKGNILERFSAQQFPDLHSELNLSSLELGDSALYFCASSVGGNRAIYNSPLHFGNGTRLTVT.

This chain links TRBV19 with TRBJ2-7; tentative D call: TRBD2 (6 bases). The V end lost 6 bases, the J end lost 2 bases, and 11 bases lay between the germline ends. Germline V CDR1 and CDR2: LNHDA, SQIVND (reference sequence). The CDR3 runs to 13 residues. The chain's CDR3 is CASRGGVPYEQYF. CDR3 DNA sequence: TGTGCCAGTAGGGGAGGAGTTCCCTACGAGCAGTACTTC. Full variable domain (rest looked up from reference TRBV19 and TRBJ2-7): DGGITQSPKYLFRKEGQNVTLSCEQNLNHDAMYWYRQDPGQGLRLIYYSQIVNDFQKGDIAEGYSVSREKKESFPLTVTSAQKNPTAFYLCASRGGVPYEQYFGPGTRLTVT.

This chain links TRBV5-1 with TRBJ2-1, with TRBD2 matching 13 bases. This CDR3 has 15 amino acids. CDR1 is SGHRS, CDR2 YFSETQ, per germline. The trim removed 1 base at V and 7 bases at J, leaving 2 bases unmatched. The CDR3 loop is CASSLSGLAGNEQFF. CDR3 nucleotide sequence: TGCGCCAGCAGCTTGTCGGGACTAGCGGGAAATGAGCAGTTCTTC. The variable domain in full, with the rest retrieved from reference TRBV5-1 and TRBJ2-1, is KAGVTQTPRYLIKTRGQQVTLSCSPISGHRSVSWYQQTPGQGLQFLFEYFSETQRNKGNFPGRFSGRQFSNSRSEMNVSTLELGDSALYLCASSLSGLAGNEQFFGPGTRLTVL.

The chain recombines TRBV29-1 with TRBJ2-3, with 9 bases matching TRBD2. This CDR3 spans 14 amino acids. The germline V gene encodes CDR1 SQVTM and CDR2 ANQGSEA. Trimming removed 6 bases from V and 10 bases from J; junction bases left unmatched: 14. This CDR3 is CSVESGGTFPAQYF. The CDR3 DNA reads TGCAGCGTCGAAAGCGGGGGGACTTTTCCTGCGCAGTATTTT.

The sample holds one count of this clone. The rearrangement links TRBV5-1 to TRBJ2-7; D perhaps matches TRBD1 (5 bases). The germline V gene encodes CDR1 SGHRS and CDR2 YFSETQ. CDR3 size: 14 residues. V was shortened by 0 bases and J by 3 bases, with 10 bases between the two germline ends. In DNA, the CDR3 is TGCGCCAGCAGCTTGGACCAAACAGGCTACGAGCAGTACTTC. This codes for CASSLDQTGYEQYF. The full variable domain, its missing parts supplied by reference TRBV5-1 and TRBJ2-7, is KAGVTQTPRYLIKTRGQQVTLSCSPISGHRSVSWYQQTPGQGLQFLFEYFSETQRNKGNFPGRFSGRQFSNSRSEMNVSTLELGDSALYLCASSLDQTGYEQYFGPGTRLTVT.

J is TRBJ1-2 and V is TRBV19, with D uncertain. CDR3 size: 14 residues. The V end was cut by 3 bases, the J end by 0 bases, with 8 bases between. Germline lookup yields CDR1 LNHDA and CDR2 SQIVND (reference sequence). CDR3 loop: CASSMTFSNYGYTF. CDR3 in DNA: TGTGCCAGTAGTATGACATTTTCTAACTATGGCTACACCTTC.

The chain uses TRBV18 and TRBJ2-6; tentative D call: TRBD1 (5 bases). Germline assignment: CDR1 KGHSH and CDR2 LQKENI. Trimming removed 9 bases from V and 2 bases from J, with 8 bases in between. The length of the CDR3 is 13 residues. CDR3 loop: CASGATGANVLTF. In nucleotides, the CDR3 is TGTGCCAGTGGGGCTACTGGGGCCAACGTCCTGACTTTC.

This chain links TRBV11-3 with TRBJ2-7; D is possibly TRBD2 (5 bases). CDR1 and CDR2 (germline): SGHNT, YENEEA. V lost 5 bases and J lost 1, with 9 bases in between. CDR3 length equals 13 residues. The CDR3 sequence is CASSPTGSYEQYF. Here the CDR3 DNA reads TGTGCCAGCAGCCCTACGGGGTCCTACGAGCAGTACTTC.

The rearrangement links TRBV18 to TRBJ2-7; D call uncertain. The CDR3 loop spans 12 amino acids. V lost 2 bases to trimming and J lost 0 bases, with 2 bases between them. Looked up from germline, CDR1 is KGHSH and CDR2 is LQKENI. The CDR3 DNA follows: TGTGCCAGCTCACCAGGCTCCTACGAGCAGTACTTC. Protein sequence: CASSPGSYEQYF.